The clone carrying this T cell receptor (beta chain) was counted between two and nine times. The data are from a study of blood T cell repertoires in COVID-19. Turning to the study itself: Material from acute and convalescent COVID-19 was sourced from the United States, Italy and Spain. T cells, B-cell-depleted T cells, or PBMCs supplied cDNA or gDNA.

Repertoires were generated with immunoSEQ multiplex PCR, while TCRdb's copy carries only in-frame clones and drops some. The sample records about 40,000 clones, around 90% being singletons. Sequenced: peripheral blood. The sequence was collected from a woman over 75 with active COVID-19.

DNA of the CDR3: TGTGCCAGCAGCGTTAGCGATGCCCGACAGGGTCCCTACGAGCAGTACTTC. Amino acids: CASSVSDARQGPYEQYF. The chain has TRBV9 and TRBJ2-7; 7 nucleotides match TRBD1. The CDR3 is 17 amino acids. V lost 2 bases and J lost 2; bases outside the gene matches: 13. The germline V gene encodes CDR1 SGDLS and CDR2 YYNGEE.